Each of the 20 T cell receptor beta chains below was sequenced from the same sample in a study of early T cells in non-severe SARS-CoV-2 infection. Via MiXCR, TCRdb re-called the 5' RACE reads, giving one row per CDR3 protein. The top ten clones hold 6.5% to 9% of a sample with about 92,000 distinct CDR3 sequences, over 13% of them seen once. Sequencing input: whole blood. These receptors were taken from an adult who was a healthcare worker with PCR-confirmed SARS-CoV-2 infection or an uninfected control (not recorded which).

This clonotype was detected only a few times. CDR3 loop: CASNPFESGNTDTQYF. The CDR3 bases are TGTGCCAGCAACCCCTTTGAAAGCGGGAACACAGATACGCAGTATTTT. The gene calls are TRBV2 and TRBJ2-3; 7 bases align to TRBD2. Unmatched junction bases numbered 12, after V lost 7 bases and J lost 2 bases. Germline values: CDR1 SNHLY, CDR2 FYNNEI. The CDR3 runs 16 residues.

Ten or more counts support this clonotype. The J gene is TRBJ1-1, the V gene TRBV7-9; no firm D call. This CDR3 has 15 residues. Trimming pared 1 base from V and 6 bases from J, leaving 15 bases between. Germline values: CDR1 SEHNR, CDR2 FQNEAQ (reference sequence). The CDR3 DNA sequence: TGTGCCAGCAGCTTAGATGCGGCCCTCGGCCCTGAAGCTTTCTTT. Translating it yields CASSLDAALGPEAFF.

This chain connects TRBV10-3 to TRBJ1-3; D not certain. Germline CDR1 reads ENHRY; CDR2 reads SYGVKD. The CDR3 extends over 14 amino acids. V was pared by 5 bases and J by 0 bases, with 8 bases between. The CDR3 region is CAISPDLSGNTIYF. The CDR3 nucleotides are TGTGCCATCAGTCCCGACCTCTCTGGAAACACCATATATTTT.

This clonotype was seen many times. The rearrangement uses TRBV20-1 and TRBJ2-3, with D possibly matching TRBD2 (6 bases). Germline CDR1 is DFQATT and CDR2 is SNEGSKA (reference sequence). V was clipped by 4 bases and J by 1 base, with 18 bases between them. The CDR3 spans 16 residues. CDR3 DNA: TGCAGTGCTACTTACGGGACTCACTACGGCACAGATACGCAGTATTTT. The encoded protein is CSATYGTHYGTDTQYF.

This clonotype occurred many times. The chain employs TRBV12-3 or TRBV12-4 and TRBJ1-1; tentatively, D is TRBD1 (6 bases). The CDR3 has 15 residues. The V and J ends lost 5 bases and 0 bases respectively, with 13 bases between them. The DNA for the CDR3 is TGTGCCAGCAGTCCCGGGGACATACTGAACACTGAAGCTTTCTTT. Amino acids: CASSPGDILNTEAFF.

The chain has TRBV12-5 and TRBJ1-1; 7 bases match TRBD1. V gave up 6 bases and J gave up 5 bases; unmatched junction bases: 9. CDR1 is LGHNT, CDR2 FRNRAP, per germline. This CDR3 has 14 residues. The CDR3 sequence: CASGGTGARTEAFF. The CDR3 nucleotides are TGTGCTAGTGGCGGTACAGGGGCAAGAACTGAAGCTTTCTTT.

The rearrangement joins TRBV30 to TRBJ2-7, with D perhaps TRBD2 (5 bases). The germline CDR1 and CDR2 sequences are GTSNPN and SVGIG (reference sequence). V lost 2 bases to trimming and J lost 7 bases, with 9 bases between them. This CDR3 contains 11 residues. The CDR3 is CAWSPGWEQYF. In DNA form, the CDR3 reads TGTGCCTGGAGTCCGGGGTGGGAGCAGTACTTC.

This clonotype occurred a few times. This chain links TRBV5-1 with TRBJ1-2; the match to TRBD1 covers 10 bases. Germline V gives CDR1 SGHRS, CDR2 YFSETQ. V was clipped by 1 base and J by 4 bases; unmatched bases: 4. CDR3 length: 15 residues. The CDR3 sequence: CASSLLGDRGYGYTF. The CDR3, as DNA: TGCGCCAGCAGCTTGCTTGGGGACAGGGGCTATGGCTACACCTTC.

V gene TRBV5-1 combines with J gene TRBJ2-2; D gene unclear. Deletions cut 5 bases from V and 6 bases from J, with 14 bases between. CDR1 and CDR2 from the germline V gene are SGHRS and YFSETQ. The CDR3 consists of 14 residues. In nucleotides, the CDR3 is TGCGCCAGCAGAGACTCCGATTGGGCCGGGGAGCTGTTTTTT. The encoded protein is CASRDSDWAGELFF.

J is TRBJ1-5 and V is TRBV20-1; D uncertain. This CDR3 has 13 amino acids. Trimming removed 6 bases at V and 3 bases at J, with 12 bases between. Looked up from germline, CDR1 is DFQATT and CDR2 is SNEGSKA (reference sequence). The CDR3 sequence is CSATDGLNQPQHF. Written as DNA, the CDR3 is TGCAGTGCCACGGACGGACTCAATCAGCCCCAGCATTTT.

This clonotype came up a few times. The V and J genes are TRBV11-2 and TRBJ2-1, with D possibly being TRBD1 or TRBD2 (5 bases each). CDR1 and CDR2 (germline): SGHAT, FQNNGV. This CDR3 has 14 amino acids. The V end was cut by 7 bases, the J end by 6 bases, with 16 bases between. CDR3: CASTLTSGRNEQFF. The CDR3, as DNA: TGTGCCAGCACCCTAACGTCGGGGCGCAATGAGCAGTTCTTC.

Ten or more counts support this clonotype. This chain joins TRBV4-1 and TRBJ2-3; 7 positions match TRBD2. Germline-derived CDR1 and CDR2 are MGHRA and YSYEKL. The V gene end was trimmed by 4 bases and the J gene end by 2 bases; junction bases not matched to a gene: 12. This CDR3 has 17 amino acids. The CDR3 DNA follows: TGCGCCAGCAGCCTATCCTCAATAGCGGGTTACACAGATACGCAGTATTTT. As protein: CASSLSSIAGYTDTQYF.

In this sample, this clonotype turned up many times. CDR3 DNA: TGTGCCATCAGTGAGCCCATGGGACGGGGCCCCTACGAGCAGTACTTC. This gives the protein CAISEPMGRGPYEQYF. This chain joins TRBV10-3 and TRBJ2-7; D assignment may be TRBD1 or TRBD2 (5 bases each). Germline CDR1 reads ENHRY; CDR2 reads SYGVKD. The CDR3 extends over 16 amino acids. V lost 2 bases and J lost 2, with 16 bases in between.

There are many counts of this clonotype. V is TRBV10-3 and J is TRBJ2-3; 10 nucleotides line up with TRBD2. The CDR3 has 15 amino acids. The trim removed 4 bases at V and 3 bases at J, leaving 4 bases unmatched. Germline lookup yields CDR1 ENHRY and CDR2 SYGVKD. CDR3 loop: CAISGASGRTDTQYF. In DNA, the CDR3 is TGTGCCATCAGTGGAGCTAGCGGGAGAACAGATACGCAGTATTTT.

The J gene is TRBJ2-1, the V gene TRBV4-1; TRBD2 matches 9 bases. The CDR3 spans 17 residues. Germline V gene sequence: CDR1 MGHRA, CDR2 YSYEKL. V was pared by 1 base and J by 8 bases, with 12 bases of the junction left unmatched. The CDR3 sequence: CASSQVIKREVIDEQFF. The CDR3 nucleotides read TGCGCCAGCAGCCAAGTCATCAAGCGGGAGGTGATCGATGAGCAGTTCTTC.

This clonotype was counted many times. This chain joins TRBV11-2 and TRBJ2-3, with a tentative D call TRBD2 (5 bases). This CDR3 spans 14 amino acids. Per the germline V gene, CDR1 is SGHAT and CDR2 is FQNNGV. V gave up 5 bases and J gave up 4 bases, with 13 bases separating them. CDR3: CASSRPGSSDTQYF. The CDR3, as DNA: TGTGCCAGCAGCCGACCGGGGAGTTCAGATACGCAGTATTTT. Full variable domain (rest looked up from reference TRBV11-2 and TRBJ2-3): EAGVAQSPRYKIIEKRQSVAFWCNPISGHATLYWYQQILGQGPKLLIQFQNNGVVDDSQLPKDRFSAERLKGVDSTLKIQPAKLEDSAVYLCASSRPGSSDTQYFGPGTRLTVL.

The rearrangement uses TRBV4-1 and TRBJ2-7; D could derive from TRBD1 or TRBD2 (5 bases each). The germline gives CDR1 MGHRA, CDR2 YSYEKL. This CDR3 is 15 amino acids long. Trimming left V 4 bases short and J 3 bases short, with 16 bases between. CDR3 DNA sequence: TGCGCCAGCAGCCCCGCCCCCGGGACCTACTACGAGCAGTACTTC. This codes for CASSPAPGTYYEQYF.

This clonotype has only a few counts. The V gene is TRBV9, the J gene TRBJ2-5; TRBD2 matches at 11 bases. V dropped 7 bases and J dropped 1; count of bases not matched to a gene: 3. The CDR3 contains 14 residues. Germline CDR1 reads SGDLS; CDR2 reads YYNGEE. The CDR3 loop is CASSGTSGQETQYF. The CDR3 DNA reads as TGTGCCAGCTCCGGGACTAGCGGCCAAGAGACCCAGTACTTC.

This clonotype was seen just once. The rearrangement uses TRBV20-1 and TRBJ1-4; possibly TRBD1 for D (6 bases). With 0 bases removed from V and 5 bases from J, the gap between germline ends came to 10 bases. CDR1 is DFQATT and CDR2 is SNEGSKA in the germline V gene (reference sequence). This CDR3 is 14 amino acids long. Written as DNA, the CDR3 is TGCAGTGCTAGAGATGTAGGGGGGAATGAAAAACTGTTTTTT. Its translation: CSARDVGGNEKLFF.

This clonotype was detected ten times or more. The chain combines TRBV7-7 with TRBJ2-1; D call uncertain. Germline V gives CDR1 SSHAT, CDR2 FNYEAQ (reference sequence). This CDR3 is built from 13 residues. Between the trimmed V and J ends, which lost 1 base and 4 bases, there was a span of 5 bases. This chain's CDR3 is CASSLGRYNEQFF. Here the CDR3 DNA reads TGTGCCAGCAGCTTAGGACGGTACAATGAGCAGTTCTTC.